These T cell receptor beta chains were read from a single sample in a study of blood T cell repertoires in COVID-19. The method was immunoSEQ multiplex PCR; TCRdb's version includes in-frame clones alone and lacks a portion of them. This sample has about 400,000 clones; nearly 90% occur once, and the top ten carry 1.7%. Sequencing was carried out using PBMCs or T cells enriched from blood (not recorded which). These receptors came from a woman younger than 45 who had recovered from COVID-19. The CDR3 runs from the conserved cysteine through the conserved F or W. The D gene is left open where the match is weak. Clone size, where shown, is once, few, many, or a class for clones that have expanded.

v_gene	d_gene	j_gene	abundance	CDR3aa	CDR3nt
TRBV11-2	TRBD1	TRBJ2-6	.	CASSFSLPRQGTGANVLTF	TGTGCCAGCAGCTTCTCCCTCCCCCGACAGGGAACTGGGGCCAACGTCCTGACTTTC
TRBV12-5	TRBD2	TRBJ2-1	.	CASGLSGLAGGDEQFF	TGTGCTAGTGGTTTGTCAGGGCTAGCGGGGGGGGATGAGCAGTTCTTC
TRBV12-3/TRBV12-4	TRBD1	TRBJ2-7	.	CASGQGIYEQYF	TGTGCCAGCGGACAGGGGATCTACGAGCAGTACTTC
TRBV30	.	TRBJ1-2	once	CAGKGGGYTF	TGTGCCGGGAAGGGAGGCGGCTACACCTTC
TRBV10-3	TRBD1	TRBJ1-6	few	CASAGTGGSLTFNSPLHF	TGTGCCAGCGCCGGGACAGGGGGCTCCTTAACCTTTAATTCACCCCTCCACTTT
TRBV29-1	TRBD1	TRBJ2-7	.	CSVVWGTGLYEQYF	TGCAGCGTTGTATGGGGGACAGGTTTATACGAGCAGTACTTC
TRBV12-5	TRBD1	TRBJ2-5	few	CASGSGQGVGMETQYF	TGTGCTAGTGGGAGCGGACAGGGGGTTGGTATGGAGACCCAGTACTTC
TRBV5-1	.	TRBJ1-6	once	CASSPSTGNNSPLHF	TGCGCCAGCAGCCCTTCGACGGGAAACAATTCACCCCTCCACTTT
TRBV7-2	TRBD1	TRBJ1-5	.	CASSLGATGGIQPQHF	TGTGCCAGCAGCTTAGGCGCAACAGGGGGTATTCAGCCCCAGCATTTT
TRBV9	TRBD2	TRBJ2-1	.	CASGPLGRGTNEQFF	TGTGCCAGCGGCCCCCTGGGGAGGGGCACAAATGAGCAGTTCTTC
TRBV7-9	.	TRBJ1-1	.	CASSLVRDINTEAFF	TGTGCCAGCAGCTTAGTGAGGGATATCAACACTGAAGCTTTCTTT
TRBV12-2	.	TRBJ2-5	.	CASRFTGAGETQYF	TGTGCAAGTCGTTTTACAGGGGCCGGAGAGACCCAGTACTTC
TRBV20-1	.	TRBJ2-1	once	CSTRWAPQFF	TGCAGTACCCGGTGGGCCCCACAGTTCTTC
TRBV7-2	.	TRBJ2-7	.	CASARTVGPYEQYF	TGTGCCAGCGCCCGGACAGTAGGGCCCTACGAGCAGTACTTC
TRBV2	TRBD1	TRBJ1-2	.	CASRKEGAGGYTF	TGTGCCAGCAGGAAGGAGGGGGCGGGTGGCTACACCTTC
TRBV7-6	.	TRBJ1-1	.	CASSQDRNTEAFF	TGTGCCAGCAGCCAGGACAGGAACACTGAAGCTTTCTTT
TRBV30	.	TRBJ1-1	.	CAWSRTGITEAFF	TGTGCCTGGAGTCGTACAGGGATAACTGAAGCTTTCTTT
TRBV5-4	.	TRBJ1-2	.	CASSLQQVLYGYTF	TGTGCCAGCAGCCTACAACAGGTGCTCTATGGCTACACCTTC